The TCR beta chain under discussion was sequenced for a study of cytotoxic CD8 clonotypes in ibrutinib-treated CLL. About the study: The sample average was roughly 240,000 productive templates and tens of thousands of productive rearrangements.

A word on this clone: Its antigen remains unknown.

The CDR3 length is 14 residues. Germline assignment: CDR1 SEHNR and CDR2 FQNEAQ (reference sequence). Trimming cost V 4 bases and J 2 bases; bases outside gene matches: 2. Libraries were prepared by immunoSEQ multiplex PCR; TCRdb keeps only in-frame clonotypes and omits some of them. The sample has hundreds of thousands of clones, 60% to 75% seen once. Points from the study as a whole: Rare overall, public clonotypes shrank or held steady under therapy.

This rearrangement joins TRBV7-9 to TRBJ1-3, with 7 bases that match TRBD1. This material consisted of PBMCs, taken after 24 months of ibrutinib treatment. The sequence was collected from a human donor with chronic lymphocytic leukemia. The CDR3: CASSSTGAGNTIYF. The CDR3 nucleotides are TGTGCCAGCAGCTCAACAGGGGCTGGAAACACCATATATTTT.